A selection of T cell receptor beta chains follows, all from one sample in a study of immune evolution from preneoplasia to lung adenocarcinoma. The method was immunoSEQ multiplex PCR; TCRdb's version includes in-frame clones alone and lacks a portion of them. The data hold about 14,000 clones, with about 82% observed a single time. The sample comprised FFPE minimally invasive lung adenocarcinoma tissue. The receptor source for this set is a person aged 65-85 years with lung adenocarcinoma. The CDR3 runs from the conserved cysteine through the conserved F or W. D genes are given only for firm matches.

v_call | d_call | cdr3_aa
TRBV4-2 | - | CASSQVYRDEQFF
TRBV28 | TRBD1 | CASSAISPGQGVGYYGYTF
TRBV5-1 | TRBD1 | CASSTGTGREKLFF
TRBV6-1 | - | CASSEDREQYF
TRBV7-8 | - | CASSLALAESSYEQYF
TRBV6-1 | - | CASSEFRGREKLFF
TRBV5-1 | TRBD2 | CASSPAGGYNEQFF
TRBV12-5 | TRBD2 | CASGLDTGLAGNNEQFF
TRBV2 | - | CASQPPGHQETQYF
TRBV19 | - | CASSIGGRVTGANVLTF
TRBV21-1 | - | CASSQGTAYEQYF
TRBV28 | TRBD1 | CASIPGQGGRYEQYF
TRBV7-9 | - | CAGATSYEQYF
TRBV5-1 | TRBD2 | CASSLGAGAYEQYF
TRBV7-9 | TRBD2 | CASSFLPAGADTQYF
TRBV27 | - | CASSFLQGYEQYF
TRBV11-1 | TRBD1 | CASSLDRGSEKLFF
TRBV7-9 | TRBD2 | CASSLGRVAGDNGANVLTF
TRBV7-7 | TRBD2 | CASSLAGENEQYF
TRBV18 | - | CASSPRRGEETQYF
TRBV5-6 | - | CASSLGGYQETQYF
TRBV30 | - | CAWGEGLGAGEKLFF
TRBV30 | - | CAWGPGQSSNQPQHF
TRBV19 | - | CASSMRSIEALESWELFF
TRBV29-1 | - | CSVEGLRDYEQYF
TRBV6-6 | TRBD2 | CASSSAGEDETQYF
TRBV5-5 | - | CASSLGPSNEQFF
TRBV4-2 | - | CASSQDYGPGTEAFF
TRBV18 | - | CASSPPRSGANVLTF
TRBV10-3 | - | CAISDQGGGNTIYF
TRBV28 | - | CASSYNSPLHF
TRBV2 | - | CASRSGNTNEKLFF
TRBV19 | - | CASSRTGTKIYEQYF
TRBV11-2 | TRBD1 | CASSSPDRGGNTIYF
TRBV20-1 | - | CSAPGVSEQFF
TRBV28 | TRBD2 | CASSLFRGVGEQYF
TRBV9 | - | CASSLLLNTGELFF
TRBV5-6 | - | CASSSGLAGETQYF
TRBV7-9 | - | CASSVGLGGKGKLFF
TRBV28 | TRBD1 | CASSGTGAILVGNIQYF
TRBV7-9 | - | CASSSTSDSPTGELFF
TRBV6-5 | - | CASSFGSGYTF
TRBV5-5 | TRBD2 | CASSLALRGGLYNEQFF